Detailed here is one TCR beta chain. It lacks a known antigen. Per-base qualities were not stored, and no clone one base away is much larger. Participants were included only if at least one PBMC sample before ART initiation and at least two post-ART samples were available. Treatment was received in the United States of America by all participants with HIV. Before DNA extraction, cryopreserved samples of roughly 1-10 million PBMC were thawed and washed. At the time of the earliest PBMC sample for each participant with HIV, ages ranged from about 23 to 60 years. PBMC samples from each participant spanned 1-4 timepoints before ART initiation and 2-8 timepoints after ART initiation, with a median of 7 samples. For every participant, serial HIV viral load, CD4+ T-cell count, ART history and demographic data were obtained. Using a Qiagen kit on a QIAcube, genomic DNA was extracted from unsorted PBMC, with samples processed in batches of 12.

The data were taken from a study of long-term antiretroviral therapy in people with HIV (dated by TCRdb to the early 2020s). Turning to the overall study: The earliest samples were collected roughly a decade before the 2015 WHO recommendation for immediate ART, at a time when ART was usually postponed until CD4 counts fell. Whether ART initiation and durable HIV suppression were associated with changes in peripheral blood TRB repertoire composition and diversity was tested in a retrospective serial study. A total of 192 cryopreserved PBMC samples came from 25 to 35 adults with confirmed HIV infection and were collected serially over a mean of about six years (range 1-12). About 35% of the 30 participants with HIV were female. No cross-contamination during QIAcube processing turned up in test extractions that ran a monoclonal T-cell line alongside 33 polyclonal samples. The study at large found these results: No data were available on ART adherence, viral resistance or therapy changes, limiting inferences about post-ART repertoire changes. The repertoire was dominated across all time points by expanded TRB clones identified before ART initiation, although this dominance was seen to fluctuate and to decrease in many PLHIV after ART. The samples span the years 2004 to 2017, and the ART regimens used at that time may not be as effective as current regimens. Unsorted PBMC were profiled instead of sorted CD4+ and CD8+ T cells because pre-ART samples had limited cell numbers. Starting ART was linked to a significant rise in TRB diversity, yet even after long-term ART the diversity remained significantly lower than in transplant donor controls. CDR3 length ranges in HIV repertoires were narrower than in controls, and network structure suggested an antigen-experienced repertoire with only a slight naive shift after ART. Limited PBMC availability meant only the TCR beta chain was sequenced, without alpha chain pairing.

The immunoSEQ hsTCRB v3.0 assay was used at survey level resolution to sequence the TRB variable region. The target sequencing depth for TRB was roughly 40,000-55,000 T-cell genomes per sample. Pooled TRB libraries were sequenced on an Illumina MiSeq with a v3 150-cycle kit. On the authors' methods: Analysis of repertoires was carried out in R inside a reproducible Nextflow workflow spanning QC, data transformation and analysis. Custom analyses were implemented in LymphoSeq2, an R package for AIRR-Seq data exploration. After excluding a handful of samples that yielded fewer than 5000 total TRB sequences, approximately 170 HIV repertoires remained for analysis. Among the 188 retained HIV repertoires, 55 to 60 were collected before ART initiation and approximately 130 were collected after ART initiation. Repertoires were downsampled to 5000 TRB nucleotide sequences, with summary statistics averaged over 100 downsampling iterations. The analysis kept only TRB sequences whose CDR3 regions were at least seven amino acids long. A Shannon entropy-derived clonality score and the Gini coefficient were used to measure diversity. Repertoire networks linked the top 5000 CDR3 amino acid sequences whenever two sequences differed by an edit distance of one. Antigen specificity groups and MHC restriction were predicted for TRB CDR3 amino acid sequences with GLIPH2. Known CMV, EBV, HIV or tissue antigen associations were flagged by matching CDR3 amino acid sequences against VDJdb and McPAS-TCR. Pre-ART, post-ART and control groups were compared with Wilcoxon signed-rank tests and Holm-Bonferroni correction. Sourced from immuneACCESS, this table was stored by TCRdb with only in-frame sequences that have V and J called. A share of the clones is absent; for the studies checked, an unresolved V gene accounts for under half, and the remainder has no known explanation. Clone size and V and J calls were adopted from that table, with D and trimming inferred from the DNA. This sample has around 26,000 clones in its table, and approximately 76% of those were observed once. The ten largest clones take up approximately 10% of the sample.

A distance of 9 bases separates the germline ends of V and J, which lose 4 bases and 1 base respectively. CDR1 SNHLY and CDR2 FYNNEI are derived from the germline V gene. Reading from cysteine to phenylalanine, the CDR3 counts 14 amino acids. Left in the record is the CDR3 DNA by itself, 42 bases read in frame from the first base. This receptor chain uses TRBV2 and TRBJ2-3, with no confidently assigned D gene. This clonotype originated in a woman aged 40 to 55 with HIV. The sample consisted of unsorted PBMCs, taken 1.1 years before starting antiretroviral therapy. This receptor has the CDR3 CASSGGFGTDTQYF. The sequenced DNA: TGTGCCAGCAGTGGGGGATTCGGCACAGATACGCAGTATTTT. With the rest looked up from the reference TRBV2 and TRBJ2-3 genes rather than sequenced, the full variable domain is EPEVTQTPSHQVTQMGQEVILRCVPISNHLYFYWYRQILGQKVEFLVSFYNNEISEKSEIFDDQFSVERPDGSNFTLKIRSTKLEDSAMYFCASSGGFGTDTQYFGPGTRLTVL.